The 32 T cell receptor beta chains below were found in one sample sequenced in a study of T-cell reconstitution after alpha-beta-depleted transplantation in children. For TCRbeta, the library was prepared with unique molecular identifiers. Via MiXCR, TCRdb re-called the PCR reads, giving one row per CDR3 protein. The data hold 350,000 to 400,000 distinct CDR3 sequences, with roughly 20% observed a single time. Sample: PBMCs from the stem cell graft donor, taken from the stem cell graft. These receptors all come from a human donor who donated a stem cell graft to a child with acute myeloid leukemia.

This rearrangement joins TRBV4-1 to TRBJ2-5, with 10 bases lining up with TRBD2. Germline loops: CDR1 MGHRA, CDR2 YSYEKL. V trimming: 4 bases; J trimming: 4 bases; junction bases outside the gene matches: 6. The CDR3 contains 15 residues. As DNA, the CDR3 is TGCGCCAGCAGCCGTTCTAGCGGGAGCATAGAGACCCAGTACTTC. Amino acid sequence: CASSRSSGSIETQYF.

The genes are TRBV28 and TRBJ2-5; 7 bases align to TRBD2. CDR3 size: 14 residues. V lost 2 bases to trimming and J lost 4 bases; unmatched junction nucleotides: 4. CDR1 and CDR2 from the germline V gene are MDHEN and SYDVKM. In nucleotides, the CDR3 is TGTGCCAGCAGTTTACCAGCGGGAAGAGAGACCCAGTACTTC. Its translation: CASSLPAGRETQYF.

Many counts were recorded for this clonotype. The CDR3 here is CSVDRLAGAYEQYF. The CDR3, as DNA: TGCAGCGTTGACCGACTAGCGGGAGCCTACGAGCAGTACTTC. The chain employs TRBV29-1 and TRBJ2-7, with 12 bases matching TRBD2. Germline V lookup: CDR1 SQVTM, CDR2 ANQGSEA. V shed 3 bases, J shed 2 bases, and the junction held 2 bases outside the gene matches. CDR3 length equals 14 residues.

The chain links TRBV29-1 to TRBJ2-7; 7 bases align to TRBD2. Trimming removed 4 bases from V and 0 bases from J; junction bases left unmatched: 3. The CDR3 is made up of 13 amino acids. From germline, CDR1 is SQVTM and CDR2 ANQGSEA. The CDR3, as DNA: TGCAGCGTTGCGGGAGGCATCTCCTACGAGCAGTACTTC. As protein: CSVAGGISYEQYF.

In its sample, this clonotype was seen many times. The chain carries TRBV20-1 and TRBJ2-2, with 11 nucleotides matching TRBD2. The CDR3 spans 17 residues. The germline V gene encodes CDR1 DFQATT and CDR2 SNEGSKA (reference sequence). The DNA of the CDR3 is TGCAGAAGGCCGGGACTAGCGGTACACGCGAACACCGGGGAGCTGTTTTTT. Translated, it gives CRRPGLAVHANTGELFF.

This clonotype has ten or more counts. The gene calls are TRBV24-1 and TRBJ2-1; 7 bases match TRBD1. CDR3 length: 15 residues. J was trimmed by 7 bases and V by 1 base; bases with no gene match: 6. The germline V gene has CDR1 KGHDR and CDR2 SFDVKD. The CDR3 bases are TGTGCCACCAGTGATTTCAAGGGGGCGTGGAATGAGCAGTTCTTC. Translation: CATSDFKGAWNEQFF.

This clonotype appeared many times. CDR3: CSASNGGLGDEAFF. CDR3 DNA sequence: TGCAGTGCTAGTAATGGCGGTCTTGGGGATGAAGCTTTCTTT. J is TRBJ1-1 and V is TRBV20-1; no clear D gene. From germline, CDR1 is DFQATT and CDR2 SNEGSKA (reference sequence). The CDR3 runs 14 residues. Trimming took off 3 bases at V and 7 bases at J, with 18 bases between the two ends.

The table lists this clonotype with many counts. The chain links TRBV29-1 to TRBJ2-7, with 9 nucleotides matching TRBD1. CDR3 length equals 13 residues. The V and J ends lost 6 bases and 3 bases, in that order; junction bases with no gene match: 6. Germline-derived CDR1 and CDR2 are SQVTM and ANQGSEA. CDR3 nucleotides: TGCAGCGTCGGAGGGACAGGGAACTACGAGCAGTACTTC. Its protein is CSVGGTGNYEQYF.

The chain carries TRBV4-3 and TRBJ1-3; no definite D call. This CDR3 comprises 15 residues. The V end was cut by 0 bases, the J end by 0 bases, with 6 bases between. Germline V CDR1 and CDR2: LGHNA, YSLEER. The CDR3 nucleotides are TGCGCCAGCAGCCAAGATCCAGGCTCTGGAAACACCATATATTTT. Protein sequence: CASSQDPGSGNTIYF.

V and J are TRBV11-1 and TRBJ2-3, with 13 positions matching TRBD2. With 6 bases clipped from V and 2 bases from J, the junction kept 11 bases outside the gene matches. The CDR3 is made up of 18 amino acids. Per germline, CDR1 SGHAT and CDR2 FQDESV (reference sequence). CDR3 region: CASRGLAGTQEYTDTQYF. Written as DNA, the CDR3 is TGTGCCAGCAGGGGACTAGCGGGAACGCAGGAATACACAGATACGCAGTATTTT.

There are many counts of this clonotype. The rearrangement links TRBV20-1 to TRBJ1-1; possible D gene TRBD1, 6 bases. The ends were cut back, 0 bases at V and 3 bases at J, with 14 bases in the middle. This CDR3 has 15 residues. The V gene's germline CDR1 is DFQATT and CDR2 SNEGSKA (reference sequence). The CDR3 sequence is CSARDQGGLDTEAFF. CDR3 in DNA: TGCAGTGCTAGAGATCAAGGGGGGCTGGACACTGAAGCTTTCTTT.

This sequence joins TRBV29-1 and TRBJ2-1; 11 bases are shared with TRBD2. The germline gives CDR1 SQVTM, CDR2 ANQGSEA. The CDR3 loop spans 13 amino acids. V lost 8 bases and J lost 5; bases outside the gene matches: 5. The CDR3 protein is CSFEGLADNEQFF. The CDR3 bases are TGCAGCTTCGAGGGACTAGCGGACAATGAGCAGTTCTTC.

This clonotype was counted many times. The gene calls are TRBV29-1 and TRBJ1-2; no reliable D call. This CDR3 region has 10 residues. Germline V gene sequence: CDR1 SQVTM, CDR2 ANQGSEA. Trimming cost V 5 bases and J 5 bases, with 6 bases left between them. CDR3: CSVFAYGYTF. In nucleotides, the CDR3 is TGCAGCGTTTTTGCTTATGGCTACACCTTC. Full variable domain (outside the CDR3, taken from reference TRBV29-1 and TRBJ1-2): SAVISQKPSRDICQRGTSLTIQCQVDSQVTMMFWYRQQPGQSLTLIATANQGSEATYESGFVIDKFPISRPNLTFSTLTVSNMSPEDSSIYLCSVFAYGYTFGSGTRLTVV.

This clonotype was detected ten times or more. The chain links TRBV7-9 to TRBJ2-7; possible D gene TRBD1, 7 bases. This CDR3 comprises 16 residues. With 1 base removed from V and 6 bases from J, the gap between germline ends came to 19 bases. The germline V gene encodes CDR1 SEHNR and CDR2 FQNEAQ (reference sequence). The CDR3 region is CASSLDAGGIVGEQYF. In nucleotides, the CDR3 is TGTGCCAGCAGCTTAGATGCAGGGGGGATCGTTGGCGAGCAGTACTTC.

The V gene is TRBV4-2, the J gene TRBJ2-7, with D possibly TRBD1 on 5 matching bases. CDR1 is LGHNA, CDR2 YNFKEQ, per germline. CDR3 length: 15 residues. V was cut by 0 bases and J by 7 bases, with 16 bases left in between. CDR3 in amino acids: CASSQEGVTWGEQYF. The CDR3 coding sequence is TGTGCCAGCAGCCAAGAAGGGGTCACTTGGGGAGAGCAGTACTTC.

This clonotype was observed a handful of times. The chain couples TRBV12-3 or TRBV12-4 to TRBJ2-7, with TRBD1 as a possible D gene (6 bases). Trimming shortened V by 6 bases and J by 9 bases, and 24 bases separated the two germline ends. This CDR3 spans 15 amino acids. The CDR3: CASSPTRDIPTGQYF. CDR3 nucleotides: TGTGCCAGCAGCCCTACCCGGGACATTCCTACGGGGCAGTACTTC.

The CDR3 reads CASTKQGEGSYEQYF. CDR3 coding DNA: TGTGCCAGCACAAAACAGGGAGAAGGGTCCTACGAGCAGTACTTC. The chain combines TRBV12-3 or TRBV12-4 with TRBJ2-7, with a possible D match to TRBD1 (6 bases). This CDR3 is 15 amino acids long. The V gene lost 7 bases and the J gene lost 1 base, with 17 bases spanning the gap.

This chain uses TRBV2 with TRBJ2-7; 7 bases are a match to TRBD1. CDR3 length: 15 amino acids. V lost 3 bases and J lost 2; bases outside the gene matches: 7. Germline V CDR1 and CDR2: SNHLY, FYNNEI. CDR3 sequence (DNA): TGTGCCAGCAGTGATCCCGGGACAGAAACCTACGAGCAGTACTTC. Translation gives CASSDPGTETYEQYF. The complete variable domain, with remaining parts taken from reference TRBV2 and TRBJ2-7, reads EPEVTQTPSHQVTQMGQEVILRCVPISNHLYFYWYRQILGQKVEFLVSFYNNEISEKSEIFDDQFSVERPDGSNFTLKIRSTKLEDSAMYFCASSDPGTETYEQYFGPGTRLTVT.

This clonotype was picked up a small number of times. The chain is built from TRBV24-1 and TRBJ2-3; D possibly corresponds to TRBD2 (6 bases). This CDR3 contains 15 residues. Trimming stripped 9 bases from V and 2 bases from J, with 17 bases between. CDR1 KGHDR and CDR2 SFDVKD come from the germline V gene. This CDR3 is CATQTTGDNTDTQYF. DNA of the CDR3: TGTGCCACCCAGACCACGGGGGATAACACAGATACGCAGTATTTT.

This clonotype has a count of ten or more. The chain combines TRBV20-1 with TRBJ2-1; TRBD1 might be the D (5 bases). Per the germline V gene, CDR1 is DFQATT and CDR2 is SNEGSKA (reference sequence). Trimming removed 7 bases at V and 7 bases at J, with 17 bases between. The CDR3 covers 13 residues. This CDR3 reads CSVYRLGRNEQFF. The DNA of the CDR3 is TGCAGTGTGTACAGGTTGGGTAGGAATGAGCAGTTCTTC.

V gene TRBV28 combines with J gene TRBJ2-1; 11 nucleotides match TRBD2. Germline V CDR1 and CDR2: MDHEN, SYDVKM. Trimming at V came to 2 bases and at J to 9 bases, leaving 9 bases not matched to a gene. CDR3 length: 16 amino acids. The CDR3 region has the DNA TGTGCCAGCAGTTTAACCGGGACTAGCGGTGACTCTGAGCAGTTCTTC. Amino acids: CASSLTGTSGDSEQFF. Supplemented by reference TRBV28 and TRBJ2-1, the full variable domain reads DVKVTQSSRYLVKRTGEKVFLECVQDMDHENMFWYRQDPGLGLRLIYFSYDVKMKEKGDIPEGYSVSREKKERFSLILESASTNQTSMYLCASSLTGTSGDSEQFFGPGTRLTVL.

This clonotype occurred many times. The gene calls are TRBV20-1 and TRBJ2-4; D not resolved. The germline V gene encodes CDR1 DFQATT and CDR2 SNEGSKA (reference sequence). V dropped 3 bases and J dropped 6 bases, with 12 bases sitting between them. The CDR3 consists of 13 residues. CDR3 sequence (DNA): TGCAGTGCTAGTATAAAATTGGGAAACATTCAGTACTTC. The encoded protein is CSASIKLGNIQYF.

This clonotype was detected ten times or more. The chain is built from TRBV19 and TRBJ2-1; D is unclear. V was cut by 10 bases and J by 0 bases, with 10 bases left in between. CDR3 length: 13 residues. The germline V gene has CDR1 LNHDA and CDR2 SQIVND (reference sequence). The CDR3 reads CATSPSSYNEQFF. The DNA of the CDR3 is TGTGCCACCAGCCCGAGCTCCTACAATGAGCAGTTCTTC.

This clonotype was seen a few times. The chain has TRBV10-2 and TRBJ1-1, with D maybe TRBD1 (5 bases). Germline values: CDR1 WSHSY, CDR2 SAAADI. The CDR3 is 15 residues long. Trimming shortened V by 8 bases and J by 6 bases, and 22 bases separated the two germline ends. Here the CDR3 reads CASSARGSGGSEAFF. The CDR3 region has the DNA TGCGCCAGCTCAGCGCGGGGGAGCGGGGGGTCTGAAGCTTTCTTT.

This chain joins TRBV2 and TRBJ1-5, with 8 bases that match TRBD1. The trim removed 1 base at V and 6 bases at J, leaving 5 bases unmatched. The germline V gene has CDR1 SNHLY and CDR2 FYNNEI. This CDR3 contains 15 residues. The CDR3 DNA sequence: TGTGCCAGCAGTGAAGAACAGGGGGGTGGTCAGCCCCAGCATTTT. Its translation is CASSEEQGGGQPQHF.

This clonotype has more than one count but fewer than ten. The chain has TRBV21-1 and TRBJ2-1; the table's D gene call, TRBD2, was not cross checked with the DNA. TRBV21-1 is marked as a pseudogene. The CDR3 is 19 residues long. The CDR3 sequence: CASIFTRLAGEGSYNEQFF. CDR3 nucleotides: TGTGCCAGCATCTTTACGCGGCTAGCGGGAGAAGGGTCCTACAATGAGCAGTTCTTC.

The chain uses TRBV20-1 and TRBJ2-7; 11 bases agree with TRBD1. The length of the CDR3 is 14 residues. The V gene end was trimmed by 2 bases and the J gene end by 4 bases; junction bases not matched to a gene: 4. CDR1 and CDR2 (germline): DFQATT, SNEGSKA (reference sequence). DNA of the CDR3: TGCAGTGCTAGACCGGGACAGGGGGGGTACGAGCAGTACTTC. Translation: CSARPGQGGYEQYF.

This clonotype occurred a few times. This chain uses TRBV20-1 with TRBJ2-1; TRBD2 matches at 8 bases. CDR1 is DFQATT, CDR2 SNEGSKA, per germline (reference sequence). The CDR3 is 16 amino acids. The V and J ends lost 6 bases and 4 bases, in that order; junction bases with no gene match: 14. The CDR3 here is CSAQGPTSAWYNEQFF. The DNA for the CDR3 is TGCAGTGCACAGGGCCCGACTAGCGCTTGGTACAATGAGCAGTTCTTC.

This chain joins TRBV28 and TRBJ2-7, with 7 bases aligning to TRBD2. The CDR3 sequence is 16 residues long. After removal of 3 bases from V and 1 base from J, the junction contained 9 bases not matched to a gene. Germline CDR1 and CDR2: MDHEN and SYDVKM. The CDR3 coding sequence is TGTGCCAGCAGTTTGTTAGCGGGCAAGACTTCCTACGAGCAGTACTTC. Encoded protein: CASSLLAGKTSYEQYF. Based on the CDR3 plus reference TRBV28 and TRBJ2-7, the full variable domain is DVKVTQSSRYLVKRTGEKVFLECVQDMDHENMFWYRQDPGLGLRLIYFSYDVKMKEKGDIPEGYSVSREKKERFSLILESASTNQTSMYLCASSLLAGKTSYEQYFGPGTRLTVT.

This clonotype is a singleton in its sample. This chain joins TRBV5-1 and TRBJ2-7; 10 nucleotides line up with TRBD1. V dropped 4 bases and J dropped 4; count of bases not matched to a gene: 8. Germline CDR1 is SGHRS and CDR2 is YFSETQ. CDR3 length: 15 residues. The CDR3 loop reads CASSPSGTGEYEQYF. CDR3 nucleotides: TGCGCCAGCAGCCCGTCCGGGACAGGGGAGTACGAGCAGTACTTC. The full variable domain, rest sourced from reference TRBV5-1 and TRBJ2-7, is KAGVTQTPRYLIKTRGQQVTLSCSPISGHRSVSWYQQTPGQGLQFLFEYFSETQRNKGNFPGRFSGRQFSNSRSEMNVSTLELGDSALYLCASSPSGTGEYEQYFGPGTRLTVT.

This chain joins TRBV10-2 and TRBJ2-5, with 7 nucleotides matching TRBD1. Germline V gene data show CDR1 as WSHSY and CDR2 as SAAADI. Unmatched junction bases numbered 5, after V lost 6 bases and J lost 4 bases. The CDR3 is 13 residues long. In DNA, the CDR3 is TGCGCCAGCAGCAGGGGGTGGGGAGAGACCCAGTACTTC. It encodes CASSRGWGETQYF.

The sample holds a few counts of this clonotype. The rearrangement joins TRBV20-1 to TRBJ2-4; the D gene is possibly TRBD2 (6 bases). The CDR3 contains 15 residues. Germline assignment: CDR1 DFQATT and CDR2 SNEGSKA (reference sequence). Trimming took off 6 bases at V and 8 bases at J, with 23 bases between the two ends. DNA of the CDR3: TGCAGTGCACCCGAACCGGGACTCTCCCCACACATTCAGTACTTC. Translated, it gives CSAPEPGLSPHIQYF.